This TCR beta chain was identified in a study of blood T cell repertoires in COVID-19. At the level of the study: Spain, Italy and the United States supplied samples that represented acute and convalescent COVID-19. Sources were T cells, B-cell-depleted T cells, or PBMCs; the material itself was cDNA or gDNA.

Under the authors' procedure: Reference gene primer amplification gave estimated nucleated cell counts. TCRdb's copy holds only in-frame clones and misses some; the assay was immunoSEQ multiplex PCR. V and J calls and clone size are as listed in that table; D and trimming were resolved from the DNA. The sample yields fewer than 75,000 clones, approximately 87% seen once. The V gene lost 2 bases and the J gene lost 4 bases, with 22 bases spanning the gap. Germline assignment: CDR1 SGHDT and CDR2 YYEEEE. There are 17 residues in the CDR3. Sequencing was carried out using peripheral blood. This TCR was recovered from a middle-aged man with active COVID-19. V and J are TRBV5-6 and TRBJ2-7; a weak D match, TRBD1 (6 bases). The CDR3 loop reads CASSLGAGAESLYEQYF. Written as DNA, the CDR3 is TGTGCCAGCAGCTTAGGGGCAGGGGCAGAATCCTTATACGAGCAGTACTTC.